The 24 T cell receptor beta chains given below trace back to one sample, sequenced in a study of CD8 T cells in ankylosing spondylitis. Whole-study results and caveats: The study identified a TCR beta motif of eight highly homologous variants that appeared characteristic of ankylosing spondylitis blood.

MiXCR, run by TCRdb on the 5' RACE reads, gives a single entry per CDR3 protein. The sample has approximately 540,000 distinct CDR3 sequences; about an eighth are singletons. These TCRs' antigens remain unknown. Sequenced input: blood, either unsorted or a sorted T cell fraction (not recorded which). These receptors came from a male donor with ankylosing spondylitis.

V is TRBV7-8 and J is TRBJ2-5, with a possible D match to TRBD2 (5 bases). The V end lost 6 bases, the J end lost 5 bases, and 16 bases lay between the germline ends. Germline lookup yields CDR1 SGHVS and CDR2 FQNEAQ. The CDR3 sequence is 14 residues long. CDR3 coding DNA: TGTGCCAGCAGTCAGGCGGGCCTGGCTGAGACCCAGTACTTC. Its protein product is CASSQAGLAETQYF. Filled out from reference TRBV7-8 and TRBJ2-5, the complete variable domain reads GAGVSQSPRYKVAKRGQDVALRCDPISGHVSLFWYQQALGQGPEFLTYFQNEAQLDKSGLPSDRFFAERPEGSVSTLKIQRTQQEDSAVYLCASSQAGLAETQYFGPGTRLLVL.

The chain recombines TRBV6-2 or TRBV6-3 with TRBJ1-4, with TRBD1 matching 7 bases. CDR1 is MNHEY, CDR2 SVGEGT, per germline. The V gene end was trimmed by 2 bases and the J gene end by 7 bases; junction bases not matched to a gene: 7. This CDR3 contains 15 residues. The CDR3: CASSYGTAFSEKLFF. CDR3 DNA sequence: TGTGCCAGCAGTTACGGGACAGCGTTTAGTGAAAAACTGTTTTTT.

A few counts support this clonotype. V gene TRBV7-2 combines with J gene TRBJ2-1, with 7 bases that match TRBD2. The CDR3 is 16 amino acids. J lost 4 bases, V lost 1 base, and 7 bases had no gene match. Germline values: CDR1 SGHTA, CDR2 FQGNSA. The CDR3 protein is CASSLVASGQYNEQFF. DNA for the CDR3: TGTGCCAGCAGCTTAGTGGCTAGCGGTCAATACAATGAGCAGTTCTTC.

The table lists this clonotype with many counts. The chain combines TRBV7-9 with TRBJ2-3; 7 nucleotides match TRBD2. CDR3 size: 14 residues. Germline V gives CDR1 SEHNR, CDR2 FQNEAQ (reference sequence). The trim removed 1 base at V and 4 bases at J, leaving 2 bases unmatched. The CDR3 sequence is CASSLEAGADTQYF. The CDR3 nucleotides read TGTGCCAGCAGCTTAGAGGCGGGAGCAGATACGCAGTATTTT. Complete variable domain (other parts from reference TRBV7-9 and TRBJ2-3): DTGVSQNPRHKITKRGQNVTFRCDPISEHNRLYWYRQTLGQGPEFLTYFQNEAQLEKSRLLSDRFSAERPKGSFSTLEIQRTEQGDSAMYLCASSLEAGADTQYFGPGTRLTVL.

This clonotype was seen a few times. This sequence joins TRBV7-9 and TRBJ2-1, with D perhaps matching TRBD2 (5 bases). CDR3 size: 15 residues. Germline V gene sequence: CDR1 SEHNR, CDR2 FQNEAQ (reference sequence). Trimming took off 5 bases at V and 4 bases at J, with 15 bases between the two ends. The CDR3 coding sequence is TGTGCCAGCAGCCGTCGGGCGGGCGGATACAATGAGCAGTTCTTC. As protein: CASSRRAGGYNEQFF.

The chain uses TRBV5-6 and TRBJ1-5, with D possibly TRBD1 on 5 matching bases. Per germline, CDR1 SGHDT and CDR2 YYEEEE. V lost 2 bases and J 9 bases, leaving 15 bases between the germline ends. This CDR3 has 14 residues. The CDR3 is CASSFQGSWGPQHF. In DNA form, the CDR3 reads TGTGCCAGCAGCTTTCAGGGCAGTTGGGGGCCCCAGCATTTT.

CDR3 residues: CAISVDLGRAGEQFF. CDR3 coding DNA: TGTGCCATCAGTGTAGACTTGGGGAGGGCCGGGGAGCAGTTCTTC. V gene TRBV10-3 combines with J gene TRBJ2-1; TRBD2 aligns across 7 bases. This CDR3 region has 15 residues. In germline, CDR1 is ENHRY, CDR2 SYGVKD. Trimming cost V 4 bases and J 10 bases; bases outside gene matches: 13.

This clonotype was recorded many times. CDR3 residues: CASSQVGGASDEQFF. The CDR3 DNA is TGTGCCAGCAGCCAAGTCGGGGGGGCGAGCGATGAGCAGTTCTTC. The rearrangement uses TRBV14 and TRBJ2-1, with 8 bases aligning to TRBD2. Trimming took 1 base from V and 8 from J; bases not matched to a gene: 7. CDR1 is SGHDN and CDR2 is FVKESK in the germline V gene. The CDR3 contains 15 residues.

This rearrangement joins TRBV27 to TRBJ2-7; TRBD2 agrees at 8 bases. This CDR3 is 14 amino acids long. Looked up from germline, CDR1 is MNHEY and CDR2 is SMNVEV (reference sequence). The V segment lost 5 bases and the J segment 1 base; nucleotides outside the gene matches: 4. CDR3 in amino acids: CASSPREGSYEQYV. In nucleotides, the CDR3 is TGTGCCAGCAGTCCCCGGGAGGGTTCCTACGAGCAGTACGTC.

Ten or more counts support this clonotype. This sequence joins TRBV5-1 and TRBJ1-1, with a tentative D call TRBD1 (6 bases). The CDR3 length is 16 residues. Trimming cost V 1 base and J 2 bases, with 15 bases left between them. From germline, CDR1 is SGHRS and CDR2 YFSETQ. The CDR3 nucleotides read TGCGCCAGCAGCTTGAACAGGGTTAGGGGCAACACTGAAGCTTTCTTT. It encodes CASSLNRVRGNTEAFF.

This rearrangement joins TRBV7-2 to TRBJ2-7; the match to TRBD1 covers 7 bases. The germline V gene has CDR1 SGHTA and CDR2 FQGNSA. V lost 5 bases, J lost 3 bases, and 4 bases stayed unmatched. The CDR3 contains 13 residues. The CDR3 reads CASSADRVYEQYF. The DNA of the CDR3 is TGTGCCAGCAGCGCAGACAGGGTCTACGAGCAGTACTTC. Full variable domain (outside the CDR3, taken from reference TRBV7-2 and TRBJ2-7): GAGVSQSPSNKVTEKGKDVELRCDPISGHTALYWYRQSLGQGLEFLIYFQGNSAPDKSGLPSDRFSAERTGGSVSTLTIQRTQQEDSAVYLCASSADRVYEQYFGPGTRLTVT.

This clonotype was picked up many times. V gene TRBV27 combines with J gene TRBJ1-5; D may be TRBD1 (5 bases). CDR3 length: 16 amino acids. With 6 bases removed from V and 1 base from J, the gap between germline ends came to 16 bases. Germline assignment: CDR1 MNHEY and CDR2 SMNVEV (reference sequence). The CDR3 is CASSPSWGESNQPQHF. CDR3 bases: TGTGCCAGCAGCCCCAGTTGGGGGGAGAGCAATCAGCCCCAGCATTTT.

The rearrangement uses TRBV5-1 and TRBJ1-1; tentative D call: TRBD1 (6 bases). The CDR3 has 16 amino acids. CDR1 is SGHRS, CDR2 YFSETQ, per germline. Between the trimmed V and J ends, which lost 4 bases and 5 bases, there was a span of 21 bases. The CDR3 loop reads CASSGGTGGEGTEAFF. CDR3 nucleotides: TGCGCCAGCAGCGGAGGGACGGGGGGCGAGGGGACTGAAGCTTTCTTT.

This clonotype was recorded at least ten times. V gene TRBV5-1 combines with J gene TRBJ2-5; the match to TRBD1 covers 9 bases. J lost 5 bases, V lost 4 bases, and 6 bases had no gene match. This CDR3 region has 14 residues. Germline CDR1 is SGHRS and CDR2 is YFSETQ. The CDR3 spells CASSESGQGETQYF. In DNA, the CDR3 is TGCGCCAGCAGCGAAAGCGGACAGGGGGAGACCCAGTACTTC.

This clonotype was detected a few times. The V gene is TRBV29-1, the J gene TRBJ1-1; TRBD1 is a possible D gene (5 bases). The CDR3 extends over 14 amino acids. Trimming left V 3 bases short and J 7 bases short, with 18 bases between. Germline values: CDR1 SQVTM, CDR2 ANQGSEA. CDR3 loop: CSVDPIDSEDEAFF. In DNA, the CDR3 is TGCAGCGTTGACCCAATTGACAGCGAAGATGAAGCTTTCTTT.

This clonotype has just a few counts. The genes are TRBV9 and TRBJ2-2; 10 nucleotides line up with TRBD2. V lost 0 bases and J lost 8; bases outside the gene matches: 10. The CDR3 runs to 17 residues. The germline V gene has CDR1 SGDLS and CDR2 YYNGEE. CDR3 DNA sequence: TGTGCCAGCAGCGTAGCCCTAGCGGGGGCCATCCCGGGGGAGCTGTTTTTT. Protein sequence: CASSVALAGAIPGELFF. Together with reference TRBV9 and TRBJ2-2, the CDR3 gives the full variable domain: DSGVTQTPKHLITATGQRVTLRCSPRSGDLSVYWYQQSLDQGLQFLIQYYNGEERAKGNILERFSAQQFPDLHSELNLSSLELGDSALYFCASSVALAGAIPGELFFGEGSRLTVL.

The table lists this clonotype with many counts. This chain joins TRBV7-8 and TRBJ2-2; D gene ambiguous. The CDR3 contains 14 residues. The V end was cut by 5 bases, the J end by 4 bases, with 11 bases between. Germline V gives CDR1 SGHVS, CDR2 FQNEAQ. The DNA for the CDR3 is TGTGCCAGCAGCGATACAAGAGTCACCGGGGAGCTGTTTTTT. As protein: CASSDTRVTGELFF.

This clonotype appeared many times. This chain connects TRBV3-1 to TRBJ2-1; TRBD2 matches at 13 bases. V was pared by 1 base and J by 15 bases, with 6 bases of the junction left unmatched. Germline loops: CDR1 LGHDT, CDR2 YNNKEL (reference sequence). The length of the CDR3 is 14 residues. CDR3 protein: CASSQVRTSGSWFF. CDR3 coding DNA: TGTGCCAGCAGCCAAGTTCGGACTAGCGGGAGTTGGTTCTTC.

In this sample, this clonotype turned up a few times. The rearrangement links TRBV20-1 to TRBJ1-6; no reliable D call. CDR1 DFQATT and CDR2 SNEGSKA come from the germline V gene (reference sequence). The CDR3 has 15 residues. Trimming stripped 6 bases from V and 3 bases from J, with 15 bases between. The CDR3 is CSAQRESHYNSPLHF. DNA for the CDR3: TGCAGTGCCCAGCGGGAGTCCCACTATAATTCACCCCTCCACTTT.

This clonotype has only a few counts. This sequence joins TRBV4-2 and TRBJ2-3; the match to TRBD2 covers 11 bases. The CDR3 sequence is 20 residues long. V gave up 3 bases and J gave up 4 bases; unmatched junction bases: 18. Germline loops: CDR1 LGHNA, CDR2 YNFKEQ. The CDR3 spells CASSHLGTSGALGGADTQYF. In nucleotides, the CDR3 is TGTGCCAGCAGCCACCTCGGGACTAGCGGAGCCCTAGGGGGGGCAGATACGCAGTATTTT.

The V gene is TRBV10-3, the J gene TRBJ2-6; no clear D. The CDR3 sequence is 16 residues long. Germline lookup yields CDR1 ENHRY and CDR2 SYGVKD. V dropped 4 bases and J dropped 1 base, with 11 bases sitting between them. This CDR3 reads CAISGAEGSGANVLTF. In DNA, the CDR3 is TGTGCCATCAGTGGGGCTGAAGGATCTGGGGCCAACGTCCTGACTTTC.

A few counts support this clonotype. The CDR3 protein is CATSRDRPVQETQYF. Written as DNA, the CDR3 is TGTGCCACCAGCAGAGACAGGCCGGTCCAAGAGACCCAGTACTTC. The gene calls are TRBV15 and TRBJ2-5; D is uncertain. Germline V CDR1 and CDR2: LNHNV, YYDKDF (reference sequence). The CDR3 runs 15 residues. V lost 0 bases, J lost 1 base, and 9 bases lay in between.

This chain links TRBV7-9 with TRBJ2-5; 8 bases are a match to TRBD1. In germline, CDR1 is SEHNR, CDR2 FQNEAQ (reference sequence). The CDR3 consists of 16 residues. V was clipped by 2 bases and J by 5 bases; unmatched bases: 10. The CDR3 sequence is CASSLFTGTGVETQYF. The CDR3 bases are TGTGCCAGCAGCTTATTTACCGGGACAGGAGTGGAGACCCAGTACTTC.

This clonotype was counted many times. The gene calls are TRBV10-3 and TRBJ1-1; the D gene is possibly TRBD1 (6 bases). V was cut by 3 bases and J by 8 bases, with 16 bases left in between. Germline CDR1 is ENHRY and CDR2 is SYGVKD. CDR3 size: 14 residues. The CDR3 here is CAISDRAPGAEAFF. CDR3 in DNA: TGTGCCATCAGTGATCGGGCCCCGGGGGCGGAAGCTTTCTTT.